The 5 T cell receptor beta chains reported below all come from one sample, sequenced in a study of OX40 agonist ivuxolimab in advanced cancers. Assay: immunoSEQ multiplex PCR; the TCRdb copy retains only in-frame clones and omits some. This table has over 85,000 clones, 89% appearing once. The material sequenced was CD4+ or CD8+ T cells sorted from blood, taken in a trial of the OX40 agonist ivuxolimab. The receptor set was obtained from an adult with an advanced solid tumor such as melanoma, head and neck, liver or kidney cancer.

This clone was seen once. The genes are TRBV7-6 and TRBJ1-4; D not certain. Germline V CDR1 and CDR2: SGHVS, FNYEAQ. The CDR3 totals 13 residues. Trimming pared 2 bases from V and 8 bases from J, leaving 9 bases between. CDR3 loop: CASSLTELEKLFF. DNA for the CDR3: TGTGCCAGCAGCTTAACAGAACTCGAAAAACTGTTTTTT.

V and J are TRBV7-9 and TRBJ2-7; 12 bases agree with TRBD2. This CDR3 is built from 16 residues. Per the germline V gene, CDR1 is SEHNR and CDR2 is FQNEAQ (reference sequence). With 5 bases clipped from V and 0 bases from J, the junction kept 5 bases outside the gene matches. The CDR3 nucleotides read TGTGCCAGCAGCAAACTAGCGGGGGGTAACTCCTACGAGCAGTACTTC. As protein: CASSKLAGGNSYEQYF.

The chain employs TRBV18 and TRBJ2-1, with 9 nucleotides matching TRBD2. The CDR3 consists of 14 residues. Germline V gene lookup returns CDR1 KGHSH and CDR2 LQKENI. The V and J ends lost 2 bases and 15 bases, in that order; junction bases with no gene match: 11. The CDR3 reads CASSPGGGSGSPFF. The CDR3 region has the DNA TGTGCCAGCTCACCAGGCGGGGGTAGCGGGAGTCCGTTCTTC.

This chain connects TRBV4-2 to TRBJ1-2; TRBD1 agrees at 8 bases. The CDR3 sequence is 16 residues long. Germline CDR1 and CDR2: LGHNA and YNFKEQ. Trimming at V came to 4 bases and at J to 6 bases, leaving 13 bases not matched to a gene. CDR3 bases: TGTGCCAGCAGCCTCAACCTGGGACAGGACTCGGATGGCTACACCTTC. Residues: CASSLNLGQDSDGYTF.

The sample holds a few counts of this clone. This sequence joins TRBV6-6 and TRBJ1-5; possible D gene TRBD1, 5 bases. V was pared by 7 bases and J by 4 bases, with 14 bases between. This CDR3 contains 14 residues. Germline loops: CDR1 MNHNY, CDR2 SVGAGI (reference sequence). CDR3 region: CASTPTGVNQPQHF. The DNA of the CDR3 is TGTGCCAGCACCCCGACGGGGGTAAATCAGCCCCAGCATTTT.